The T cell receptor beta chain described here comes from a study of Ad26.COV2.S vaccination and SARS-CoV-2 variants. The treatment here: roughly 19 received Ad26.COV2.S at low or high dose, single or two shots; roughly five received placebo; per-sample allocation not given. Following the first vaccine or placebo injection, samples were taken on day 63. Germline V gives CDR1 SEHNR, CDR2 FQNEAQ (reference sequence). Trimming took 5 bases from V and 3 from J; bases not matched to a gene: 6. CDR3 length: 14 amino acids. Study conclusions and caveats: A substantial breadth of spike-specific CD8+ and CD4+ T cell responses after vaccination has been reported.

Data came from immunoSEQ multiplex PCR; TCRdb stores just in-frame clones and leaves some out. This sample carries under 550,000 clones, more than 80% of them seen once, and the ten largest clones take approximately 12%. Details on this clone: Its antigen is not known.

Material: peripheral blood, obtained in a trial of Ad26.COV2.S vaccine versus placebo. The sequence was collected from a person between 18 and 60 years old who received the Ad26.COV2.S COVID-19 vaccine or a placebo. The J gene is TRBJ2-7, the V gene TRBV7-9, with 8 bases that match TRBD2. CDR3 protein: CASSSAGTSYEQYF. The CDR3, as DNA: TGTGCCAGCAGCAGTGCGGGGACTAGCTACGAGCAGTACTTC. The full variable domain, with the rest looked up from reference TRBV7-9 and TRBJ2-7, is DTGVSQNPRHKITKRGQNVTFRCDPISEHNRLYWYRQTLGQGPEFLTYFQNEAQLEKSRLLSDRFSAERPKGSFSTLEIQRTEQGDSAMYLCASSSAGTSYEQYFGPGTRLTVT.